These 26 T cell receptor beta chains were all obtained from the same sample, sequenced in a study of T cells in Graves' hyperthyroidism and ophthalmopathy. What was amplified from RNA transcripts were TCR beta CDR3 regions. TCR CDR3 underwent first-round RT-PCR with the HTBI primer set. In TCRdb, the multiplex PCR reads were re-called with MiXCR into one record per CDR3 protein. The sample yields about 350,000 distinct CDR3 sequences, approximately 18% seen once. The sequenced sample consisted of blood. The receptors shown here come from a woman in her forties with Graves' ophthalmopathy.

The rearrangement uses TRBV5-1 and TRBJ1-1; no reliable D call. Deletions cut 4 bases from V and 1 base from J, with 5 bases between. Per germline, CDR1 SGHRS and CDR2 YFSETQ. CDR3 length equals 12 residues. CDR3 DNA sequence: TGCGCCAGCAGCACCTCGAACACTGAAGCTTTCTTT. It is translated as CASSTSNTEAFF.

This clonotype has ten or more counts. This rearrangement joins TRBV29-1 to TRBJ2-2; D is possibly TRBD2 (6 bases). Germline CDR1 is SQVTM and CDR2 is ANQGSEA. V lost 4 bases to trimming and J lost 5 bases, with 14 bases between them. The CDR3 has 14 amino acids. The CDR3 region is CSVAGGMGTGELFF. The DNA of the CDR3 is TGCAGCGTTGCGGGCGGGATGGGGACCGGGGAGCTGTTTTTT.

The V and J genes are TRBV20-1 and TRBJ2-7; TRBD2 matches at 13 bases. Germline CDR1 is DFQATT and CDR2 is SNEGSKA (reference sequence). After removal of 6 bases from V and 6 bases from J, the junction contained 8 bases not matched to a gene. The CDR3 loop spans 14 amino acids. In DNA, the CDR3 is TGCAGTGCCCGGACTAGCGGGAGTACCATCGAGCAGTACTTC. It is translated as CSARTSGSTIEQYF.

This clonotype was seen ten or more times. The chain carries TRBV4-1 and TRBJ2-7, with 7 bases that match TRBD2. The CDR3 has 13 amino acids. V trimming: 1 base; J trimming: 6 bases; junction bases outside the gene matches: 3. Germline CDR1 is MGHRA and CDR2 is YSYEKL. The CDR3 region is CASSQGGGSEQYF. The CDR3 region has the DNA TGCGCCAGCAGCCAAGGAGGCGGGAGCGAGCAGTACTTC.

This clonotype was observed at least ten times. The chain couples TRBV6-5 to TRBJ2-2; no clear D. This CDR3 region has 14 residues. Germline CDR1 reads MNHEY; CDR2 reads SVGAGI. The V gene lost 3 bases and the J gene lost 9 bases, with 14 bases spanning the gap. The DNA for the CDR3 is TGTGCCAGCAGTTATTTCCGGAGCGACCGGGAGCTGTTTTTT. Its protein product is CASSYFRSDRELFF.

This clonotype was counted many times. The chain links TRBV27 to TRBJ1-2, with 7 bases aligning to TRBD1. Unmatched junction bases numbered 8, after V lost 4 bases and J lost 3 bases. This CDR3 has 15 amino acids. Looked up from germline, CDR1 is MNHEY and CDR2 is SMNVEV (reference sequence). The CDR3 DNA reads as TGTGCCAGCAGTTACGTGGCAGGGGGGCACTATGGCTACACCTTC. Encoded protein: CASSYVAGGHYGYTF.

In its sample, this clonotype was seen many times. This chain connects TRBV6-2 or TRBV6-3 to TRBJ1-5, with TRBD1 matching over 8 bases. Germline V lookup: CDR1 MNHEY, CDR2 SVGEGT. V dropped 2 bases and J dropped 1; count of bases not matched to a gene: 7. CDR3 size: 17 residues. The CDR3, as DNA: TGTGCCAGCAGTTACGATGCAGGGGGCCTCAGCAATCAGCCCCAGCATTTT. Protein product: CASSYDAGGLSNQPQHF.

This clonotype was picked up many times. This sequence joins TRBV5-1 and TRBJ1-1, with D uncertain. CDR3 length: 13 amino acids. Trimming took off 2 bases at V and 7 bases at J, with 12 bases between the two ends. Germline loops: CDR1 SGHRS, CDR2 YFSETQ. CDR3 loop: CASSLIGRGEAFF. For the CDR3, the DNA is TGCGCCAGCAGCTTAATCGGTCGGGGTGAAGCTTTCTTT.

This clonotype was detected ten times or more. Given a much more abundant clone one base away, this may be a read error. V usage is TRBV5-4 and J usage is TRBJ2-2; D ambiguous. The CDR3 runs to 12 residues. With 0 bases removed from V and 7 bases from J, the gap between germline ends came to 4 bases. CDR1 SGHNT and CDR2 YYREEE come from the germline V gene (reference sequence). CDR3 amino acids: CASSLEVGELFF. In DNA, the CDR3 is TGTGCCAGCAGCTTGGAGGTCGGGGAGCTGTTTTTT.

This clonotype was observed a handful of times. The chain recombines TRBV29-1 with TRBJ2-7; D tentatively reads TRBD1 or TRBD2 (5 bases each). This CDR3 is built from 12 residues. Trimming pared 5 bases from V and 7 bases from J, leaving 15 bases between. Germline CDR1 is SQVTM and CDR2 is ANQGSEA. The CDR3 DNA is TGCAGCGTTCCGGGACCCCGTTTGGAGCAGTACTTC. This translates into CSVPGPRLEQYF.

This clonotype was picked up many times. The chain links TRBV25-1 to TRBJ2-7; D is tentatively TRBD1 or TRBD2 (5 bases each). The germline V gene has CDR1 MGHDK and CDR2 SYGVNS. This CDR3 is built from 14 residues. V was pared by 4 bases and J by 0 bases, with 10 bases between. The CDR3 is CASSVDGTSYEQYF. CDR3 in DNA: TGTGCCAGCAGTGTCGACGGGACCTCCTACGAGCAGTACTTC.

This clonotype was counted many times. V is TRBV27 and J is TRBJ2-2; 15 bases line up with TRBD2. CDR1 and CDR2 (germline): MNHEY, SMNVEV (reference sequence). CDR3 length equals 17 residues. Losses at the gene ends were 5 bases for V and 4 bases for J; bases not matched to a gene: 5. CDR3 residues: CASSPTGLAGGTGELFF. In DNA form, the CDR3 reads TGTGCCAGCAGTCCGACGGGACTAGCGGGAGGCACCGGGGAGCTGTTTTTT.

This clonotype has a count of ten or more. This chain joins TRBV6-1 and TRBJ1-6; D unclear. The V gene's germline CDR1 is MNHNS and CDR2 SASEGT. V lost 0 bases, J lost 9 bases, and 18 bases lay in between. The CDR3 spans 17 residues. CDR3 residues: CASSEAPSGQSSSPLHF. The CDR3 DNA follows: TGTGCCAGCAGTGAAGCGCCGTCCGGGCAGTCGAGTTCACCCCTCCACTTT.

This clonotype was counted many times. The rearrangement joins TRBV28 to TRBJ1-6; 9 bases map to TRBD1. Germline V lookup: CDR1 MDHEN, CDR2 SYDVKM. V was clipped by 7 bases and J by 10 bases; unmatched bases: 14. CDR3 length: 16 residues. The CDR3 coding sequence is TGTGCCAGCAATACTGCCCGACAGGGGGGTAGGTCACCCCTCCACTTT. Its protein is CASNTARQGGRSPLHF.

Details on this clonotype: One end of the junction is discordant with germline, which a read error may explain. The chain uses TRBV6-5 and TRBJ2-7; no reliable D call. The CDR3 is made up of 14 amino acids. Germline V gene sequence: CDR1 MNHEY, CDR2 SVGAGI. The CDR3 sequence is CASTYSDGTYEQYF. CDR3 nucleotide sequence: TGTGCCAGCACTTACTCGGACGGAACCTACGAGCAGTACTTC.

At least ten counts were recorded for this clonotype. The V and J genes are TRBV12-3 or TRBV12-4 and TRBJ2-7; D is possibly TRBD1 (6 bases). Trimming took 5 bases from V and 0 from J, leaving 17 bases between them. This CDR3 is 16 amino acids long. In DNA form, the CDR3 reads TGTGCCAGCAGTAGATGGGGGACACAGAGCTCCTACGAGCAGTACTTC. Translated, it gives CASSRWGTQSSYEQYF.

Ten or more counts support this clonotype. The chain couples TRBV2 to TRBJ2-1; 11 nucleotides agree with TRBD2. The CDR3 has 15 residues. The junction had 7 bases not matched to a gene; V was cut back by 7 bases and J by 5 bases. CDR1 is SNHLY and CDR2 is FYNNEI in the germline V gene. CDR3 nucleotide sequence: TGTGCCAGCACCAGAGGGACTAGCGGAGACAATGAGCAGTTCTTC. Its protein product is CASTRGTSGDNEQFF.

In its sample, this clonotype was seen many times. V gene TRBV4-3 combines with J gene TRBJ1-5; no clear D. The V end was cut by 1 base, the J end by 3 bases, with 7 bases between. In germline, CDR1 is LGHNA, CDR2 YSLEER. This CDR3 has 14 residues. The CDR3 reads CASSQGANNQPQHF. The CDR3 bases are TGCGCCAGCAGCCAAGGGGCAAACAATCAGCCCCAGCATTTT.

In this sample, this clonotype turned up many times. The chain couples TRBV28 to TRBJ2-5; TRBD1 matches at 10 bases. From germline, CDR1 is MDHEN and CDR2 SYDVKM. CDR3 size: 15 residues. Trimming removed 5 bases from V and 5 bases from J; junction bases left unmatched: 8. The CDR3 loop reads CASSPKGQGKETQYF. The DNA of the CDR3 is TGTGCCAGCAGTCCCAAGGGACAGGGGAAGGAGACCCAGTACTTC.

This clonotype was observed many times. This chain connects TRBV5-5 to TRBJ1-1; D is unclear. Germline CDR1 SGHKS, CDR2 YYEKEE (reference sequence). The CDR3 sequence is 15 residues long. The ends were cut back, 4 bases at V and 2 bases at J, with 15 bases in the middle. The CDR3 DNA reads as TGTGCCAGCAGCCCTATGCCACACGGCAACACTGAAGCTTTCTTT. Translated, it gives CASSPMPHGNTEAFF.

This clonotype was recorded many times. The genes are TRBV6-2 or TRBV6-3 and TRBJ2-7; D is possibly TRBD1 (5 bases). This CDR3 has 14 residues. Germline V gene data show CDR1 as MNHEY and CDR2 as SVGEGT. V was trimmed by 2 bases and J by 2 bases, leaving 10 bases between them. The CDR3 bases are TGTGCCAGCAGTTACCCCCAGGGAACCTACGAGCAGTACTTC. Translation gives CASSYPQGTYEQYF.

This clonotype was counted many times. The chain is built from TRBV20-1 and TRBJ2-5; D could derive from TRBD1 or TRBD2 (5 bases each). Per the germline V gene, CDR1 is DFQATT and CDR2 is SNEGSKA (reference sequence). The CDR3 totals 12 residues. V shed 5 bases and J shed 5 bases, with 12 bases lying between them. The CDR3 coding sequence is TGCAGTGCTGGGGACGACGGGGAGACCCAGTACTTC. It yields the protein CSAGDDGETQYF.

This clonotype was found many times. The genes are TRBV20-1 and TRBJ1-5; 7 nucleotides line up with TRBD1. CDR3 size: 15 residues. Germline-derived CDR1 and CDR2 are DFQATT and SNEGSKA (reference sequence). With V trimmed by 5 bases and J by 6 bases, 13 bases remained unmatched. CDR3 residues: CSAEGQASYAQPQHF. The CDR3, as DNA: TGCAGTGCTGAAGGACAGGCGTCTTACGCTCAGCCCCAGCATTTT.

In its sample, this clonotype was seen once. The chain combines TRBV11-2 with TRBJ2-5, with a tentative D call TRBD1 (5 bases). This CDR3 contains 16 residues. V was clipped by 2 bases and J by 2 bases, with 15 bases between them. The V gene's germline CDR1 is SGHAT and CDR2 FQNNGV. The CDR3 DNA reads as TGTGCCAGCAGCTTATCCCTGGGGTCAGGGCAAGAGACCCAGTACTTC. Protein: CASSLSLGSGQETQYF.

This clonotype was seen at least ten times. The chain employs TRBV7-9 and TRBJ1-1; D might be TRBD1 (5 bases). Germline lookup yields CDR1 SEHNR and CDR2 FQNEAQ (reference sequence). Trimming removed 2 bases from V and 4 bases from J, with 11 bases in between. This CDR3 has 14 amino acids. CDR3 protein: CASSLNSGPTEAFF. CDR3 sequence (DNA): TGTGCCAGCAGCTTAAATTCAGGGCCCACTGAAGCTTTCTTT.

About this clonotype itself: The junction and the germline gene differ at one end; a read error may be behind it. The V gene is TRBV11-2, the J gene TRBJ2-7; weak D call: TRBD1 (6 bases). Germline V gene sequence: CDR1 SGHAT, CDR2 FQNNGV. This CDR3 has 15 residues. CDR3 DNA sequence: TGTGTCAGCGCAATAGAGGGACACTCATCCTACGAGCAGTACTTC. Translating gives CVSAIEGHSSYEQYF.